This TCR beta chain comes out of a study of beta chain features in type 1 diabetes. As for the study in general: Summed over all samples, the examined sorted cells came to more than 85 million.

On this clone: As yet, its antigen is unknown.

Reverse transcribing all isolated RNA meant expressed TCRB transcripts were sequenced. The repertoire was sequenced with immunoSEQ multiplex PCR; TCRdb's copy has only in-frame clones and lacks some. The sample holds about 190,000 clones, 6.5% to 9.5% seen once. Study conclusions and caveats: Fewer junction insertions and more nucleotide deletions appeared in type 1 diabetes patients. Shortening of TCRB CDR3s, moderate but significant, appeared in all four CD4+ subsets of Type 1 diabetes patients.

Trimming shortened V by 4 bases and J by 0 bases, and 11 bases separated the two germline ends. In germline, CDR1 is SGHNT, CDR2 YYREEE (reference sequence). This CDR3 region has 14 residues. The sequencing input was central memory CD4+ T cells from blood. V gene TRBV5-4 combines with J gene TRBJ2-7, with a tentative D call TRBD1 (6 bases). The sequence came from a woman aged 40 to 50 with type 1 diabetes. CDR3 in DNA: TGTGCCAGCAGCCGAGGACAGAGCTCCTACGAGCAGTACTTC. The encoded protein is CASSRGQSSYEQYF.